This T cell receptor beta chain came from a study of T cell changes during pregnancy in multiple sclerosis. Germline lookup yields CDR1 SGHRS and CDR2 YFSETQ. This CDR3 comprises 15 residues. Trimming cost V 6 bases and J 0 bases, with 12 bases left between them. Data came from immunoSEQ multiplex PCR; TCRdb stores just in-frame clones and leaves some out. Counted here are over 90,000 clones, approximately 94% occurring once; the ten biggest clones make up over 0.85%. The material sequenced was peripheral blood, taken after pregnancy. This sequence joins TRBV5-1 and TRBJ1-4; D ambiguous. The source of this sequence is a female donor with multiple sclerosis, enrolled in a pregnancy study. The CDR3 loop is CASTAGPTTNEKLFF. As DNA, the CDR3 is TGCGCCAGCACAGCAGGTCCAACAACTAATGAAAAACTGTTTTTT.